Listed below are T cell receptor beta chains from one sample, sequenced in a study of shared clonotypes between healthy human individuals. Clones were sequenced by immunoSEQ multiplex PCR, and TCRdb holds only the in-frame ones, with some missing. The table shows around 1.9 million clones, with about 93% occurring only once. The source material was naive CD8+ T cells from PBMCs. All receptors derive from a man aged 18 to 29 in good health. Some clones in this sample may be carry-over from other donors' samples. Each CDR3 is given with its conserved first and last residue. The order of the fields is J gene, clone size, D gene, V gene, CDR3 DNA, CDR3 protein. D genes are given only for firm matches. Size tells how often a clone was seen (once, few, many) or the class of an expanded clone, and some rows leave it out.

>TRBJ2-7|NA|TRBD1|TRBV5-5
TGTGCCAGCAGCCTCAGGGGACAGGTGAGCTCCTACGAGCAGTACTTC
CASSLRGQVSSYEQYF
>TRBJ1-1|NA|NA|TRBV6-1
TGTGCCAGCAGTAAGACAAGATCGGACACTGAAGCTTTCTTT
CASSKTRSDTEAFF
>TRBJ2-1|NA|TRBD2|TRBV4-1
TGCGCCAGCAGCCAAGATAGTTCCGGGAGGGCAAGCTCCTACAATGAGCAGTTCTTC
CASSQDSSGRASSYNEQFF
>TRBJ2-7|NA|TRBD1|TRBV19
TGTGCCAGCGGGGCCAGGGGGTCCTACGAGCAGTACTTC
CASGARGSYEQYF
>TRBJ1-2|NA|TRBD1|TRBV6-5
TGTGCCAGCAGCCACAGGGGGTTGGGCTATGGCTACACCTTC
CASSHRGLGYGYTF
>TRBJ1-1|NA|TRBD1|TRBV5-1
TGCGCCAGCAGCTTGATCGGGACAGGGGACCAATGGGGAGCTTTCTTT
CASSLIGTGDQWGAFF
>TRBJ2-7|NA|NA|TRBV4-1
TGCGCCAGCAGCCAACCGGGGCCCTACGAGCAGTACTTC
CASSQPGPYEQYF
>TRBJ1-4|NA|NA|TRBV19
TGTGCCAGTAGTCCGGCCGGGAGTGGGGATGAAAAACTGTTTTTT
CASSPAGSGDEKLFF
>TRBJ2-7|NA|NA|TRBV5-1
TGCGCCAGCAGCTTGGAGGTCGGACACTACGAGCAGTACTTC
CASSLEVGHYEQYF
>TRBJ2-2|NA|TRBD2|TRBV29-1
TGCAGCGTCAAGCGGGGAACCGGGGAGCTGTTTTTT
CSVKRGTGELFF
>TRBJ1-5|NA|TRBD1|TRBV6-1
TGTGCCAGCACTGGTGTGGGACAGATCAATCAGCCCCAGCATTTT
CASTGVGQINQPQHF
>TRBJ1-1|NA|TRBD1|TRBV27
TGTGCCAGCAGTTTAATTAGGAGACAGGGGGCGTTTAACACTGAAGCTTTCTTT
CASSLIRRQGAFNTEAFF
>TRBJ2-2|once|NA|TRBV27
TGTGCCAGCAGTTTAATTAGGAGCGGGCCGAACACCGGGGAGCTGTTTTTT
CASSLIRSGPNTGELFF
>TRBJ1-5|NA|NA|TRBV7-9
TGTGCCAGCAGCTTAGAGTCTATAGGGTGGCCCCAGCATTTT
CASSLESIGWPQHF
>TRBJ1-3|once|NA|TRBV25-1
TGTGCCAGCAGGGGGACGAACGGAAGAAGAACTGGAAACACCATATATTTT
CASRGTNGRRTGNTIYF
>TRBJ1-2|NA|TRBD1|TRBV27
TGTGCCAGCAGCCACCGCGAGACAGGGAACTATGGCTACACCTTC
CASSHRETGNYGYTF
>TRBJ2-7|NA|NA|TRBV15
TGTGCCACCAGCCTAGGGGACGTTACTATCTCCTACGAGCAGTACTTC
CATSLGDVTISYEQYF
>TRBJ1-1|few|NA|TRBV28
TGTGCCAGCAGTTTAATCCCCCTGAACACTGAAGCTTTCTTT
CASSLIPLNTEAFF
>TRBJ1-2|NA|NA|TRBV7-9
TGTGCCAGCAGCTTAGCCCCCTACAAAGACTATGGCTACACCTTC
CASSLAPYKDYGYTF
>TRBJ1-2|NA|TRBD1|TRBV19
TGTGCCAGTAGTGCCCCGGGACAGTTCAACTATGGCTACACCTTC
CASSAPGQFNYGYTF
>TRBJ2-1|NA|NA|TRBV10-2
TGCGCCAGCGGGGGTGAGCAGTTCTTC
CASGGEQFF
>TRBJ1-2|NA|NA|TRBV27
TGTGCGAGCACCCCACGTGGCGGGAACTATGGCTACACCTTC
CASTPRGGNYGYTF
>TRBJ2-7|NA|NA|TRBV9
TGTGCCAGCAGCGTGGGAGCGCGCTACGAGCAGTACTTC
CASSVGARYEQYF
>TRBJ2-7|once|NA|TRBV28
TGTGCCAGCAGTTCCCCGCGGCCAAGAGATACCTCCTACGAGCAGTACTTC
CASSSPRPRDTSYEQYF
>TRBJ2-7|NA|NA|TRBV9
TGTGCCAGCAGCCTAGACACTGCCTACGAGCAGTACTTC
CASSLDTAYEQYF
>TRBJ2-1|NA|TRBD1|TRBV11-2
TGTGCCAGCAGCTTCATCGCAGGGGGCCATGAGCAGTTCTTC
CASSFIAGGHEQFF
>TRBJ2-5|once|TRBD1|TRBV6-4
TGTGCCAGCAGTCACCCGACAGGGTGGAGGAAAGCGTACCAAGAGACCCAGTACTTC
CASSHPTGWRKAYQETQYF
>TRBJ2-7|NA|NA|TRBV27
TGTGCCAGCAGTTTATTGGCGGGGCAGGGCCCCTACGAGCAGTACTTC
CASSLLAGQGPYEQYF
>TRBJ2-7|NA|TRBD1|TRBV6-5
TGTGCCAGCAGTTACTCTGGGACAGCCTACGAGCAGTACTTC
CASSYSGTAYEQYF
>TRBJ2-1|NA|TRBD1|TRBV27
TGTGCCAGCAGTTTATCGGGACAGGGCTACAATGAGCAGTTCTTC
CASSLSGQGYNEQFF
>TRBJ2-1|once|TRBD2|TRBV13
TGTGCCAGCAGCCAACTAGCGGTAGAGTACAATGAGCAGTTCTTC
CASSQLAVEYNEQFF
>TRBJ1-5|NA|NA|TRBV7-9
TGTGCCAGCAGCTTATCTGAACCAGGGCTCGGCAATCAGCCCCAGCATTTT
CASSLSEPGLGNQPQHF
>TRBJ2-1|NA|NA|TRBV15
TGTGCCACCAGCAGAGAACGAACCAGGGGGGGCGGTGAGCAGTTCTTC
CATSRERTRGGGEQFF
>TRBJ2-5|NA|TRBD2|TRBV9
TGTGCCAGCAGCGTCCCAGCGGGAGGGGACCAAGAGACCCAGTACTTC
CASSVPAGGDQETQYF
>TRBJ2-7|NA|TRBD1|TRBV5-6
TGTGCCAGCAGCTTGGGGACAGGGGGCGGATACGAGCAGTACTTC
CASSLGTGGGYEQYF
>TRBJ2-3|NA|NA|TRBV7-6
TGTGCCAGCAGCTTAGGGACCACAGATACGCAGTATTTT
CASSLGTTDTQYF
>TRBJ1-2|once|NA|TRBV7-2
TGTGCCAGCAGCTTAGGCCCAGGGGTTAACTATGGCTACACCTTC
CASSLGPGVNYGYTF
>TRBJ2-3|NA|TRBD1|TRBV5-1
TGCGCCAGCAGCTCATCGAGACAGGGTGCCGATACGCAGTATTTT
CASSSSRQGADTQYF
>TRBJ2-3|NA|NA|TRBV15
TGTGCCACCAGCAGAGATTATACAGGGCGTGACACAGATACGCAGTATTTT
CATSRDYTGRDTDTQYF
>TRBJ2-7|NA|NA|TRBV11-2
TGTGCCAGCAGCTTGCTATCCTGGCAGTACTTC
CASSLLSWQYF
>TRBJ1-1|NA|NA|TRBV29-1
TGCAGCGTTTGGGGGGGAGAGGCTGAAGCTTTCTTT
CSVWGGEAEAFF
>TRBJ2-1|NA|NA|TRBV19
TGTGCCAGCCGGGACTTTGAAGACTCCTACAATGAGCAGTTCTTC
CASRDFEDSYNEQFF
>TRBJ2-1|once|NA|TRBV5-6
TGTGCCAGCAGCTTGGTAGCGGAGGGGGTCTACAATGAGCAGTTCTTC
CASSLVAEGVYNEQFF
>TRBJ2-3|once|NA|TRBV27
TGTGCCACCCTCTGGGGGCGTACGCAGTATTTT
CATLWGRTQYF
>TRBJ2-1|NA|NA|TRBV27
TGTGCCAGCAGTAACGGGATGGGGGGTTCCTACAATGAGCAGTTCTTC
CASSNGMGGSYNEQFF
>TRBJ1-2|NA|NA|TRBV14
TGTGCCAGCTCCCCGGGCTTCCTGCACTATGGCTACACCTTC
CASSPGFLHYGYTF
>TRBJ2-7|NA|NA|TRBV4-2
TGTGCCAGCAGCCAAGTTTATACTATCGGGAGTCCGACCTACGAGCAGTACTTC
CASSQVYTIGSPTYEQYF
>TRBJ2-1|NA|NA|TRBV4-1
TGCGCCAGCAGCCAAGGTGCTAGGTATGAGCAGTTCTTC
CASSQGARYEQFF